Detailed here is one TCR beta chain. There is no known antigen for this receptor. No per-base quality is available; no much larger clone lies one base away. TCRbeta CDR3 regions were amplified from genomic DNA by means of the immunoSEQ Assay, a bias-controlled multiplex PCR. Turning to the authors' computational methods: Nucleated cell counts per sample were estimated from amplification of reference gene primers within the assay. Sequence reads were collapsed and filtered to measure the absolute abundance of every unique TCRbeta CDR3 rearrangement. For each sample, productive Simpson clonality was calculated by taking the square root of Simpson's diversity index across productive rearrangements. The clones in this table, taken by TCRdb from immuneACCESS, are in-frame only. Not every clone is retained; where verified, under half of the shortfall comes from an unresolved V gene, and the cause of the rest is unknown. The V and J calls and the clone size are those of that table, but D and trimming were determined from the DNA. This sample is represented by some 450,000 clones; 80% to 90% of them were singletons. Roughly 0.78% of the sample is taken by the ten largest.

Trimmed from V: 6 bases; trimmed from J: 7 bases; junction bases lacking a gene match: 14. The CDR1 and CDR2 encoded by the germline V gene (reference sequence) are LGHDT and YNNKEL. The CDR3 holds 15 amino acids from the cysteine to the phenylalanine. The CDR3 DNA has 45 bases and is translated from base 1. The source of the sample is a study of blood T cell repertoires in COVID-19 (dated by TCRdb to 2018 to 2021). General notes on the study: Samples from collaborators originated in the United States, Italy and Spain and spanned both the acute and convalescent phases of COVID-19. The material from the prospective study consisted of cDNA or gDNA derived from T cells, B-cell-depleted T cells, or PBMCs. The dataset comprised deeply sampled blood TCRbeta repertoires from subjects exposed to, actively infected with, or recovered from COVID-19. A freely available public database, intended as a resource for researchers studying the immune response to SARS-CoV-2, is where the repertoires were released. Samples came from the ongoing ImmuneRACE study (first 160 participants) plus 1,254 subjects from 6 global collaborators. Nearly every sample came with metadata listing a de-identified subject ID, COVID-19 status, age in years and sex. HLA class I and class II types, where available, came from metadata supplied by the sample provider rather than from assay-based typing. Results the study describes overall, beyond this receptor: The quantity of clinical and demographic metadata differed by source and by participant and was supplied without curation.

One collaborating source in Seattle enrolled patients during active infection and followed them longitudinally through the course of disease. Collaborating institutions collected whole blood in K2EDTA tubes following their own protocols. For TCRbeta analysis, collaborators shipped samples in one of three forms: frozen whole blood, isolated PBMCs, or DNA extracted from either of those sample types. The receptor was isolated from a man younger than 35 with COVID-19, enrolled during active disease. Sample: peripheral blood. The V and J genes are TRBV3-1 (or the pseudogene TRBV3-2) and TRBJ2-7; 8 bases in the junction line up with TRBD2. This receptor carries the CDR3 CASSLGLALSTEQYF. The DNA sequence reads TGTGCCAGCAGTCTCGGACTAGCCCTTTCAACTGAGCAGTACTTC.